This T cell receptor beta chain derives from a study of response to subunit inactivated influenza vaccine. Findings and limits, study-wide: Each seasonal influenza vaccination, the authors suggested, recruits few new T cells.

V lost 5 bases and J lost 3, with 11 bases in between. Germline CDR1 is DFQATT and CDR2 is SNEGSKA (reference sequence). This CDR3 comprises 13 residues. Each CDR3 protein gets one entry after TCRdb re-called the RT-PCR reads with MiXCR. In the table there are roughly 780,000 distinct CDR3 sequences, under 20% of which are singletons. This clonotype was observed many times. Antigen: not known. The V call is TRBV20-1, the J call TRBJ1-5, with D possibly being TRBD1 (5 bases). This receptor was identified in a man between 45 and 60 years old who received an inactivated influenza vaccine. The sample in question was PBMCs from blood, obtained about 5 days after vaccination. CDR3 sequence (DNA): TGCAGTGCTGGCCGGGACGTCAATCAGCCCCAGCATTTT. Amino acids: CSAGRDVNQPQHF.